Listed here are 31 T cell receptor beta chains from one sample, sequenced in a study of T cell repertoires and HLA-DP antigens. Assay: immunoSEQ multiplex PCR; the TCRdb copy retains only in-frame clones and omits some. The data contain 65,000 to 90,000 clones, about four fifths of them seen just once; the ten biggest clones take up 1.5% to 2%. These receptors lack a known antigen. Specimen: CD4+ T cells from PBMCs. Receptors were obtained from a man aged 60-69 years in good health and CMV-seronegative.

The sample holds a few counts of this clone. V and J are TRBV7-2 and TRBJ2-1; TRBD2 matches at 10 bases. Germline CDR1 is SGHTA and CDR2 is FQGNSA. V lost 5 bases, J lost 5 bases, and 6 bases stayed unmatched. The CDR3 contains 15 residues. In DNA form, the CDR3 reads TGTGCCAGCAGCCCCCAGGGACTAGCGAACAATGAGCAGTTCTTC. This sequence encodes CASSPQGLANNEQFF. The complete variable domain, with remaining parts taken from reference TRBV7-2 and TRBJ2-1, reads GAGVSQSPSNKVTEKGKDVELRCDPISGHTALYWYRQSLGQGLEFLIYFQGNSAPDKSGLPSDRFSAERTGGSVSTLTIQRTQQEDSAVYLCASSPQGLANNEQFFGPGTRLTVL.

This chain links TRBV9 with TRBJ2-1; TRBD2 aligns across 8 bases. Germline V gives CDR1 SGDLS, CDR2 YYNGEE. The CDR3 runs to 16 residues. Germline trimming cut 2 bases from V and 0 bases from J; bases unmatched to any gene: 4. CDR3 amino acids: CASSVSGTSSYNEQFF. Here the CDR3 DNA reads TGTGCCAGCAGCGTTTCCGGGACTAGCTCCTACAATGAGCAGTTCTTC.

This chain joins TRBV7-9 and TRBJ2-7; 9 bases are shared with TRBD1. From germline, CDR1 is SEHNR and CDR2 FQNEAQ (reference sequence). This CDR3 has 17 residues. With V trimmed by 0 bases and J by 2 bases, 8 bases remained unmatched. The CDR3 DNA reads TGTGCCAGCAGCTTAGCGCTCGGGACAGGGCTTCCCTACGAGCAGTACTTC. This sequence encodes CASSLALGTGLPYEQYF.

The sample holds a few counts of this clone. The gene calls are TRBV27 and TRBJ1-6; D might be TRBD1 (6 bases). Germline V gene sequence: CDR1 MNHEY, CDR2 SMNVEV (reference sequence). V gave up 4 bases and J gave up 6 bases, with 10 bases separating them. This CDR3 contains 14 residues. The CDR3 coding sequence is TGTGCCAGCAGTTCTAGGACAGCTAATTCACCCCTCCACTTT. Translation gives CASSSRTANSPLHF.

The chain carries TRBV7-9 and TRBJ1-5; TRBD1 matches 8 bases. The CDR3 is 17 amino acids. The germline CDR1 and CDR2 sequences are SEHNR and FQNEAQ (reference sequence). Unmatched junction bases numbered 10, after V lost 1 base and J lost 5 bases. The CDR3 here is CASSLEDRVQGDQPQHF. In nucleotides, the CDR3 is TGTGCCAGCAGCTTAGAGGACAGGGTCCAGGGGGATCAGCCCCAGCATTTT. The variable domain in full, completed from reference TRBV7-9 and TRBJ1-5, reads DTGVSQNPRHKITKRGQNVTFRCDPISEHNRLYWYRQTLGQGPEFLTYFQNEAQLEKSRLLSDRFSAERPKGSFSTLEIQRTEQGDSAMYLCASSLEDRVQGDQPQHFGDGTRLSIL.

The chain uses TRBV7-2 and TRBJ2-5; 8 bases are shared with TRBD1. The CDR3 is made up of 14 amino acids. Germline CDR1 SGHTA, CDR2 FQGNSA. The J segment lost 5 bases and the V segment lost 4 bases, leaving 6 bases of the junction unmatched. CDR3 nucleotides: TGTGCCAGCAGCTCCAGGACAGGGTTGGAGACCCAGTACTTC. As protein: CASSSRTGLETQYF. The entire variable domain, with the rest obtained from reference TRBV7-2 and TRBJ2-5, is as follows: GAGVSQSPSNKVTEKGKDVELRCDPISGHTALYWYRQSLGQGLEFLIYFQGNSAPDKSGLPSDRFSAERTGGSVSTLTIQRTQQEDSAVYLCASSSRTGLETQYFGPGTRLLVL.

This clone was seen just once. The rearrangement links TRBV5-5 to TRBJ1-3, with unresolved D. Per germline, CDR1 SGHKS and CDR2 YYEKEE (reference sequence). CDR3 size: 16 residues. Trimming shortened V by 0 bases and J by 0 bases, and 10 bases separated the two germline ends. In nucleotides, the CDR3 is TGTGCCAGCAGCTTGGACAACCCGAGCTCTGGAAACACCATATATTTT. Its translation is CASSLDNPSSGNTIYF.

V gene TRBV7-6 combines with J gene TRBJ1-4, with TRBD1 matching over 11 bases. CDR1 is SGHVS, CDR2 FNYEAQ, per germline. Trimming removed 5 bases from V and 4 bases from J; junction bases left unmatched: 15. The CDR3 totals 19 residues. CDR3 amino acids: CASSPERLGTGGRNEKLFF. CDR3 nucleotide sequence: TGTGCCAGCAGCCCGGAAAGGCTGGGGACAGGGGGTCGTAATGAAAAACTGTTTTTT.

The chain is built from TRBV9 and TRBJ2-3; D is possibly TRBD2 (5 bases). Germline values: CDR1 SGDLS, CDR2 YYNGEE. V dropped 2 bases and J dropped 4 bases, with 14 bases sitting between them. The CDR3 is 15 residues long. CDR3 DNA sequence: TGTGCCAGCAGCGTCAGCGAACGCGGGTCAGATACGCAGTATTTT. Encoded protein: CASSVSERGSDTQYF.

The J gene is TRBJ1-1, the V gene TRBV5-4; D is uncertain. This CDR3 comprises 12 residues. V was pared by 4 bases and J by 2 bases, with 6 bases between. Looked up from germline, CDR1 is SGHNT and CDR2 is YYREEE (reference sequence). The CDR3 protein is CASSVGNTEAFF. Written as DNA, the CDR3 is TGTGCCAGCAGCGTAGGAAACACTGAAGCTTTCTTT.

The V and J genes are TRBV11-2 and TRBJ2-3, with D tentatively TRBD1 (6 bases). The length of the CDR3 is 14 residues. Germline V gene lookup returns CDR1 SGHAT and CDR2 FQNNGV. Trimming removed 5 bases at V and 6 bases at J, with 15 bases between. CDR3 in DNA: TGTGCCAGCAGCCCACTCAGGGGTGGGGATACGCAGTATTTT. Protein: CASSPLRGGDTQYF.

V is TRBV10-2 and J is TRBJ2-1; D not certain. Trimming shortened V by 4 bases and J by 0 bases, and 10 bases separated the two germline ends. CDR3 length equals 15 residues. From germline, CDR1 is WSHSY and CDR2 SAAADI. The CDR3 loop is CASSVKGSSYNEQFF. The CDR3 DNA reads as TGCGCCAGCAGTGTTAAGGGCAGCTCCTACAATGAGCAGTTCTTC.

The V gene is TRBV19, the J gene TRBJ2-6, with D uncertain. Trimming stripped 7 bases from V and 2 bases from J, with 9 bases between. This CDR3 has 14 residues. Looked up from germline, CDR1 is LNHDA and CDR2 is SQIVND (reference sequence). The CDR3 nucleotides are TGTGCCAGTATTGGGGTTACTGGGGCCAACGTCCTGACTTTC. Translating gives CASIGVTGANVLTF.

The chain uses TRBV4-3 and TRBJ2-7, with TRBD2 as a possible D gene (5 bases). The germline V gene has CDR1 LGHNA and CDR2 YSLEER. Trimming left V 3 bases short and J 6 bases short, with 15 bases between. The CDR3 length is 14 residues. The CDR3 coding sequence is TGCGCCAGCAGCCAGGACTCCCGCCGGTCCGAGCAGTACTTC. This gives the protein CASSQDSRRSEQYF.

The chain employs TRBV11-1 and TRBJ2-5; the D gene is possibly TRBD2 (5 bases). The CDR3 length is 15 residues. V dropped 5 bases and J dropped 5 bases, with 18 bases sitting between them. CDR1 SGHAT and CDR2 FQDESV come from the germline V gene (reference sequence). CDR3 residues: CASSPGRKRLETQYF. CDR3 bases: TGTGCCAGCAGCCCCGGCAGGAAGCGGTTGGAGACCCAGTACTTC.

The chain combines TRBV6-6 with TRBJ2-1; D might be TRBD2 (6 bases). Trimming removed 6 bases from V and 3 bases from J, with 15 bases in between. The CDR3 contains 15 residues. Germline CDR1 and CDR2: MNHNY and SVGAGI (reference sequence). CDR3 loop: CASSQAGTRYNEQFF. The DNA of the CDR3 is TGTGCCAGCAGCCAGGCCGGGACTCGCTACAATGAGCAGTTCTTC.

The rearrangement links TRBV7-9 to TRBJ1-3; D unresolved. Trimming took off 0 bases at V and 0 bases at J, with 9 bases between the two ends. From germline, CDR1 is SEHNR and CDR2 FQNEAQ (reference sequence). This CDR3 comprises 16 residues. The CDR3 DNA reads TGTGCCAGCAGCTTAGCTTGGTCCAACTCTGGAAACACCATATATTTT. This encodes CASSLAWSNSGNTIYF.

The genes are TRBV15 and TRBJ2-1; D gene unclear. The CDR3 extends over 14 amino acids. The V end lost 8 bases, the J end lost 8 bases, and 19 bases lay between the germline ends. Germline V gives CDR1 LNHNV, CDR2 YYDKDF (reference sequence). The CDR3 region is CATRPTGSSYEQFF. CDR3 bases: TGTGCCACCCGGCCGACGGGCAGTTCGTATGAGCAGTTCTTC.

Here the CDR3 reads CASSQEEGSFVLGVTQYF. CDR3 DNA: TGCGCCAGCAGCCAAGAAGAAGGCTCATTTGTTCTGGGTGTTACGCAGTATTTT. The genes are TRBV4-3 and TRBJ2-3; D is uncertain. The CDR3 loop spans 18 amino acids. Germline assignment: CDR1 LGHNA and CDR2 YSLEER. V dropped 0 bases and J dropped 8 bases, with 24 bases sitting between them.

The chain is built from TRBV18 and TRBJ1-5; D is perhaps TRBD1 (5 bases). The CDR3 has 14 amino acids. CDR1 KGHSH and CDR2 LQKENI come from the germline V gene. Trimming shortened V by 3 bases and J by 5 bases, and 11 bases separated the two germline ends. CDR3 in amino acids: CASSPGTAYQPQHF. The CDR3 DNA reads TGTGCCAGCTCACCTGGGACGGCTTATCAGCCCCAGCATTTT.

The chain combines TRBV18 with TRBJ1-4; possible D gene TRBD1, 5 bases. Trimming shortened V by 1 base and J by 5 bases, and 17 bases separated the two germline ends. In germline, CDR1 is KGHSH, CDR2 LQKENI. The CDR3 is made up of 17 amino acids. CDR3 region: CASSPRGKGPGNEKLFF. As DNA, the CDR3 is TGTGCCAGCTCACCACGTGGGAAGGGACCCGGCAATGAAAAACTGTTTTTT.

The chain joins TRBV27 to TRBJ1-1, with D perhaps matching TRBD1 (6 bases). CDR1 is MNHEY, CDR2 SMNVEV, per germline (reference sequence). CDR3 length: 14 residues. Between the trimmed V and J ends, which lost 2 bases and 5 bases, there was a span of 12 bases. The CDR3 bases are TGTGCCAGCAGTTTAAACAGGGCGGATACTGAAGCTTTCTTT. This sequence encodes CASSLNRADTEAFF.

This chain links TRBV6-5 with TRBJ1-1; no firm D call. Germline V lookup: CDR1 MNHEY, CDR2 SVGAGI. The CDR3 consists of 14 residues. V lost 4 bases and J 2 bases, leaving 11 bases between the germline ends. The CDR3 DNA reads TGTGCCAGCAGTTCCGGCTCCCCTAACACTGAAGCTTTCTTT. Translation gives CASSSGSPNTEAFF.

This clone was found once. This chain connects TRBV5-3 to TRBJ2-7, with no clear D. TRBV5-3 is noted as an ORF with a role that remains uncertain. The ends were cut back, 4 bases at V and 3 bases at J, with 2 bases in the middle. The CDR3 covers 10 residues. CDR3 in DNA: TGTGCCAGAAGCATCTACGAGCAGTACGTC. Translation: CARSIYEQYV.

The chain carries TRBV11-2 and TRBJ2-7, with 8 bases identical to TRBD1. Germline CDR1 is SGHAT and CDR2 is FQNNGV. The CDR3 has 16 residues. V shed 1 base, J shed 3 bases, and the junction held 8 bases outside the gene matches. The CDR3 protein is CASSLVGDRIGYEQYF. The DNA for the CDR3 is TGTGCCAGCAGCTTAGTAGGGGACAGGATCGGCTACGAGCAGTACTTC.

The rearrangement joins TRBV19 to TRBJ1-2; possibly TRBD1 for D (5 bases). The CDR3 contains 13 residues. Between the trimmed V and J ends, which lost 1 base and 4 bases, there was a span of 7 bases. Per germline, CDR1 LNHDA and CDR2 SQIVND (reference sequence). The CDR3, as DNA: TGTGCCAGTAGTATAGGACAGCTCTATGGCTACACCTTC. It specifies CASSIGQLYGYTF.

The V and J genes are TRBV28 and TRBJ1-2, with D tentatively TRBD1 (6 bases). The CDR3 runs to 14 residues. Trimming pared 7 bases from V and 8 bases from J, leaving 20 bases between. Germline assignment: CDR1 MDHEN and CDR2 SYDVKM. The CDR3 loop reads CASIAGQTRYGYTF. CDR3 in DNA: TGTGCCAGCATCGCCGGACAGACCCGCTACGGCTACACCTTC.

The chain carries TRBV10-3 and TRBJ1-1; 8 bases fit TRBD1. Trimming took 10 bases from V and 1 from J; bases not matched to a gene: 11. CDR1 and CDR2 (germline): ENHRY, SYGVKD. The CDR3 has 15 amino acids. The CDR3 loop reads CATTFGTGGNTEAFF. CDR3 coding DNA: TGTGCCACCACATTCGGGACAGGTGGGAACACTGAAGCTTTCTTT.

The rearrangement joins TRBV7-2 to TRBJ2-1, with 10 bases lining up with TRBD2. This CDR3 contains 14 residues. Germline lookup yields CDR1 SGHTA and CDR2 FQGNSA. V was pared by 7 bases and J by 8 bases, with 8 bases of the junction left unmatched. The CDR3 coding sequence is TGTGCCAGCACCCCGGGACTAGCGACCCATGAGCAGTTCTTC. Translation gives CASTPGLATHEQFF.

This clone was seen only once. The junction and the germline gene differ at one end; a read error may be behind it. The chain employs TRBV4-3 and TRBJ1-2; 8 nucleotides line up with TRBD1. Looked up from germline, CDR1 is LGHNA and CDR2 is YSLEER. The CDR3 contains 16 residues. DNA for the CDR3: TGCGCCAGCAGGCAAGAAGGGGCAGGGGGCCTTATCGGCTACACCTTC. Its translation: CASRQEGAGGLIGYTF.

In its sample, this clone was seen once. The chain recombines TRBV10-3 with TRBJ2-2; the match to TRBD2 covers 12 bases. V was pared by 2 bases and J by 4 bases, with 2 bases of the junction left unmatched. This CDR3 region has 16 residues. Germline V lookup: CDR1 ENHRY, CDR2 SYGVKD. The DNA of the CDR3 is TGTGCCATCAGTGAGGCTAGCGGGAGGGGCACCGGGGAGCTGTTTTTT. Amino acids: CAISEASGRGTGELFF.